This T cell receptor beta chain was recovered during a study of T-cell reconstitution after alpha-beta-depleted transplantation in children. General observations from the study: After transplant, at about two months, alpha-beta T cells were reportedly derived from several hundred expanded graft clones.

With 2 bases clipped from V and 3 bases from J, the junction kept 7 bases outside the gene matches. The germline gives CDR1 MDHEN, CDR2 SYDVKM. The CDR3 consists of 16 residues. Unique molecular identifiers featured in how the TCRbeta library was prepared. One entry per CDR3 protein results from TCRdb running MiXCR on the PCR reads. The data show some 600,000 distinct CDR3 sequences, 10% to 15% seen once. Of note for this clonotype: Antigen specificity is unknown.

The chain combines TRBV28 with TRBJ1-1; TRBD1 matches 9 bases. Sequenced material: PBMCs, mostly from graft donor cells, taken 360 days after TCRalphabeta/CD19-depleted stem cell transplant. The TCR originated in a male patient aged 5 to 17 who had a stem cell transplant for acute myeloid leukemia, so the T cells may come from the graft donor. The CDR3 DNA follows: TGTGCCAGCAGTTTAAGGGGACAGGGCGCATACACTGAAGCTTTCTTT. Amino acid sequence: CASSLRGQGAYTEAFF.